The clone carrying this T cell receptor (beta chain) was seen a handful of times. The data were taken from a study of regulatory T cells in long-lasting Graves disease. TCR beta libraries were built with iRepertoire HTBI primers and Arm-PCR of CDR3 regions. TCRdb fed the multiplex PCR reads into MiXCR, producing one record per CDR3 protein. The sample consists of 700,000 or so distinct CDR3 sequences, around 30% of them appearing once. Time point indicated: persistent/refractory GD, antithyroid drugs over 5 years with positive TRAb. There was RNA extracted from PBMCs, and the TCR library was made from it. The EDTA tubes were filled with around 8.5 milliliters of drawn peripheral blood. This clonotype originated in a female donor with Graves disease. The material sequenced was peripheral blood mononuclear cells (PBMCs), taken when the disease was refractory, from a patient treated with antithyroid drugs.

The CDR3 here is CSARGDRQGVGAFF. The DNA of the CDR3 is TGCAGTGCTAGAGGAGACCGACAGGGTGTGGGAGCTTTCTTT. The chain recombines TRBV20-1 with TRBJ1-1; 7 positions agree with TRBD1. V lost 1 base, J lost 10 bases, and 12 bases stayed unmatched. Germline V lookup: CDR1 DFQATT, CDR2 SNEGSKA (reference sequence). The length of the CDR3 is 14 residues.